Listed below are T cell receptor beta chains from one sample, sequenced in a study of regulatory T cells in long-lasting Graves disease. TCRdb reprocessed the multiplex PCR reads via MiXCR and lists one record per CDR3 protein. The repertoire holds about 400,000 distinct CDR3 sequences, with roughly a sixth as singletons. The sample consisted of peripheral blood mononuclear cells (PBMCs), taken at new diagnosis, from a patient treated with antithyroid drugs. Receptor source: a female donor with Graves disease. The CDR3 runs from the conserved cysteine through the conserved F or W. Each record gives: J gene, clone size, V gene, D gene, CDR3 protein, CDR3 DNA. D genes are given only for firm matches. A row's size may be missing; if present it is once, few, many or a size class.

TRBJ2-2,few,TRBV5-1,NA,CASSFRQGDAGELFF,TGCGCCAGCAGCTTTAGGCAGGGTGATGCCGGGGAGCTGTTTTTT
TRBJ2-5,NA,TRBV29-1,NA,CSVEVWPQETQYF,TGCAGCGTTGAGGTCTGGCCGCAAGAGACCCAGTACTTC
TRBJ2-5,many,TRBV10-3,TRBD2,CAISEPSGRGGGETQYF,TGTGCCATCAGTGAGCCTAGCGGGAGAGGTGGGGGAGAGACCCAGTACTTC
TRBJ2-7,many,TRBV7-3,NA,CASSQGQGDEQYF,TGTGCCAGCAGCCAAGGACAAGGCGACGAGCAGTACTTC
TRBJ1-2,many,TRBV28,NA,CASNLQGDYGYTF,TGTGCCAGCAACCTACAGGGAGACTATGGCTACACCTTC
TRBJ2-3,many,TRBV30,NA,CAWGRADTQYF,TGTGCCTGGGGTAGGGCGGATACGCAGTATTTT
TRBJ2-5,few,TRBV14,TRBD1,CASSRDLRQGPQETQYF,TGTGCCAGCAGCCGAGACTTAAGACAGGGCCCTCAAGAAACCCAGTACTTC
TRBJ1-1,NA,TRBV28,NA,CASSTYARQAFF,TGTGCCAGCAGTACGTACGCTCGCCAAGCTTTCTTT
TRBJ1-1,many,TRBV5-1,NA,CASSLSGATEAFF,TGCGCCAGCAGCTTATCAGGGGCCACTGAAGCTTTCTTT
TRBJ2-5,many,TRBV2,TRBD1,CASSGRDRVLETQYF,TGTGCCAGCAGTGGCCGGGACAGGGTGTTGGAGACCCAGTACTTC
TRBJ1-5,few,TRBV12-3/TRBV12-4,NA,CASTSLGSNQPQHF,TGTGCCAGCACCTCTCTGGGTAGCAATCAGCCCCAGCATTTT
TRBJ2-3,many,TRBV20-1,TRBD2,CSARFAGAGTDTQYF,TGCAGTGCTAGGTTCGCGGGAGCGGGCACAGATACGCAGTATTTT
TRBJ2-2,many,TRBV14,NA,CASSPPGVYTGELFF,TGTGCCAGCAGCCCTCCGGGGGTATACACCGGGGAGCTGTTTTTT
TRBJ2-1,many,TRBV12-3/TRBV12-4,TRBD2,CASLRAGLAGGTYNEQFF,TGTGCCAGTTTACGAGCCGGGCTAGCGGGAGGAACCTACAATGAGCAGTTCTTC
TRBJ2-5,many,TRBV7-9,NA,CASSLNRVGRETQYF,TGTGCCAGCAGCTTAAACAGGGTTGGCAGAGAGACCCAGTACTTC
TRBJ2-7,many,TRBV19,TRBD1,CASRRSGQGAHEQYF,TGTGCCAGTAGACGATCGGGACAGGGGGCCCACGAGCAGTACTTC
TRBJ1-4,few,TRBV6-5,NA,CASSYSNRQKREKLFF,TGTGCCAGCAGTTACTCGAATCGACAGAAACGGGAAAAACTGTTTTTT
TRBJ1-2,few,TRBV6-1,TRBD1,CASSGRTTGGDGYTF,TGTGCCAGCAGTGGAAGAACTACAGGGGGGGATGGCTACACCTTC
TRBJ1-6,many,TRBV9,TRBD1,CASSVERGTGINSPLHF,TGTGCCAGCAGCGTAGAGAGGGGGACAGGGATTAATTCACCCCTCCACTTT
TRBJ2-7,many,TRBV28,NA,CASSLLATSSYEQYF,TGTGCCAGCAGTTTATTAGCCACGAGCTCCTACGAGCAGTACTTC
TRBJ2-1,many,TRBV7-2,TRBD2,CASSLEGTSASYNEQFF,TGTGCCAGCAGCTTAGAGGGGACTAGCGCATCCTACAATGAGCAGTTCTTC
TRBJ2-5,NA,TRBV4-1,TRBD2,CASSPIRATSALPGDQETQYF,TGCGCCAGCAGCCCCATTCGCGCGACTAGCGCGCTGCCGGGCGATCAAGAGACCCAGTACTTC
TRBJ1-1,NA,TRBV7-8,NA,CASTPDIENTEAFF,TGTGCCAGCACCCCGGACATAGAGAACACTGAAGCTTTCTTT
TRBJ2-1,NA,TRBV2,NA,CASSEFGNEQFF,TGTGCCAGCAGTGAATTTGGCAATGAGCAGTTCTTC
TRBJ2-1,NA,TRBV5-6,TRBD2,CASSFRTSSGPDEQFF,TGTGCCAGCAGCTTCCGGACTAGCTCGGGGCCCGATGAGCAGTTCTTC
TRBJ2-3,many,TRBV27,NA,CASTGQGGDTQYF,TGTGCCAGCACGGGGCAGGGGGGAGATACGCAGTATTTT
TRBJ2-2,many,TRBV24-1,NA,CATKGSGELFF,TGTGCCACCAAGGGGTCCGGGGAGCTGTTTTTT
TRBJ1-5,many,TRBV3-1,TRBD1,CASSYGTGTNQPQHF,TGTGCCAGCAGCTATGGGACAGGCACTAATCAGCCCCAGCATTTT
TRBJ1-2,NA,TRBV6-1,NA,CASSASLSGTQYGYTF,TGTGCCAGCAGTGCAAGCCTTTCCGGGACCCAGTATGGCTACACCTTC
TRBJ2-3,many,TRBV11-1,TRBD2,CASQGSLAGGDTQYF,TGTGCCAGCCAGGGGTCGCTAGCGGGAGGAGATACGCAGTATTTT
TRBJ1-2,NA,TRBV6-1,NA,CASSRNGGYGYTF,TGTGCCAGCAGCAGGAATGGCGGTTATGGCTACACCTTC
TRBJ1-2,NA,TRBV28,NA,CASQGPGPESLRDGYTF,TGTGCCTCCCAGGGGCCTGGCCCCGAATCCCTCAGGGATGGCTACACCTTC
TRBJ2-1,many,TRBV28,TRBD1,CASSLQGAREQFF,TGTGCCAGCAGTTTACAGGGGGCTCGTGAGCAGTTCTTC
TRBJ2-2,few,TRBV27,TRBD2,CASSGLAGGVRELFF,TGTGCCAGCAGTGGACTAGCGGGAGGGGTTCGGGAGCTGTTTTTT
TRBJ1-1,NA,TRBV6-1,NA,CASSIQLSHPKAFF,TGTGCCAGCAGTATACAGTTATCACACCCTAAAGCTTTCTTT
TRBJ2-2,many,TRBV9,NA,CASSVKQSPLNTGELFF,TGTGCCAGCAGCGTAAAACAGTCCCCCTTAAACACCGGGGAGCTGTTTTTT
TRBJ1-3,many,TRBV20-1,NA,CSAAGQLLDSGNTIYF,TGCAGTGCGGCCGGACAGTTGCTTGACTCTGGAAACACCATATATTTT
TRBJ1-5,few,TRBV4-3,NA,CASSQAWERDQPQHF,TGCGCCAGCAGCCAAGCCTGGGAGAGGGACCAGCCCCAGCATTTT
TRBJ1-1,many,TRBV7-9,NA,CASSLGIHTEAFF,TGTGCCAGCAGCCTAGGGATACACACTGAAGCTTTCTTT
TRBJ2-5,many,TRBV6-6,TRBD2,CASSYSRLAGGETQYF,TGTGCCAGCAGTTACTCGAGGCTAGCGGGGGGGGAGACCCAGTACTTC
TRBJ1-2,many,TRBV6-2/TRBV6-3,NA,CASSQGPRDYGYTF,TGTGCCAGCAGTCAAGGACCGCGTGATTATGGCTACACCTTC
TRBJ2-7,many,TRBV6-1,TRBD1,CATRERQGNYEQYF,TGTGCCACCAGAGAGCGACAGGGAAACTACGAGCAGTACTTC
TRBJ2-1,NA,TRBV18,TRBD1,CASSPSGQAYNEQFF,TGTGCCAGCTCCCCTTCTGGACAGGCGTACAATGAGCAGTTCTTC
TRBJ2-1,many,TRBV6-2/TRBV6-3,TRBD1,CASSSIDRGRDNEQFF,TGTGCCAGCAGCAGTATTGACAGGGGTAGAGACAATGAGCAGTTCTTC
TRBJ2-7,many,TRBV9,TRBD2,CASSVTSGDGYEQYF,TGTGCCAGCAGTGTAACTAGCGGGGATGGCTACGAGCAGTACTTC
TRBJ1-2,many,TRBV6-1,NA,CASNPDWNYGYTF,TGTGCCAGCAATCCGGACTGGAACTATGGCTACACCTTC
TRBJ1-2,NA,TRBV6-5,NA,CASSYVGGLDGYTF,TGTGCCAGCAGTTACGTCGGGGGGCTTGACGGCTACACCTTC
TRBJ2-3,many,TRBV7-3,NA,CASSLTTLRGDTQYF,TGTGCCAGCAGCTTAACGACGTTGCGTGGAGATACGCAGTATTTT
TRBJ2-5,NA,TRBV7-3,NA,CASSLEGERGTQYF,TGTGCCAGCAGCCTCGAGGGGGAACGAGGGACCCAGTACTTC
TRBJ2-7,NA,TRBV4-1,NA,CASSQGSGEAYEQYF,TGCGCCAGCAGCCAAGGTTCGGGGGAAGCCTACGAGCAGTACTTC
TRBJ2-7,once,TRBV5-6,NA,CASSPGGSNYEQYF,TGTGCCAGCAGCCCCGGTGGGAGCAACTACGAGCAGTACTTC
TRBJ2-7,NA,TRBV27,TRBD2,CASFSRASGYEQYF,TGTGCCAGCTTCAGCCGAGCTAGCGGCTACGAGCAGTACTTC